This TCR beta chain was obtained from a study of CD8 T cells in Susac syndrome. Sequencing of TCR beta was performed on blood CD8+ T cells and on blood CD4+ T cells. The multiple sclerosis controls consisted of treatment-naive patients with relapsing-remitting disease, either stable or active. The trim removed 6 bases at V and 5 bases at J, leaving 6 bases unmatched. This CDR3 is built from 13 residues. In germline, CDR1 is SQVTM, CDR2 ANQGSEA. RNA amounts of roughly 0.45 to 1 ug underwent reverse transcription with random hexamers. By means of immunoSEQ multiplex PCR, TCR beta CDR3 spanning 54 Vbeta and 13 Jbeta underwent amplification. TCRdb re-analysed the immunoSEQ multiplex PCR reads in MiXCR, keeping a single row per CDR3 protein. The sample has a few hundred thousand distinct CDR3 sequences, 95% seen once; the top ten hold 0.085% to 0.095%.

This chain links TRBV29-1 with TRBJ1-5, with 8 bases aligning to TRBD1. Input material: CD4+ T cells from PBMCs. This sequence was found in a human donor with multiple sclerosis. The CDR3 protein is CSVAGGSDQPQHF. Written as DNA, the CDR3 is TGCAGCGTAGCAGGGGGCTCTGATCAGCCCCAGCATTTT.